The clone carrying this TCR beta chain showed up just a few times. The source of the sample is a study of early T cells in non-severe SARS-CoV-2 infection. Germline V gives CDR1 SGHTA, CDR2 FQGNSA. J gave up 8 bases and V 4 bases, and 4 bases lay outside the gene matches. The CDR3 sequence is 13 residues long. TCRdb called the 5' RACE reads again in MiXCR, with one record for every CDR3 protein. Here the sample spans more than 65,000 distinct CDR3 sequences, around an eighth being singletons. Sequenced: whole blood. The TCR sequence derives from an adult who was a healthcare worker with PCR-confirmed SARS-CoV-2 infection or an uninfected control (not recorded which). The chain is built from TRBV7-2 and TRBJ1-2; 10 nucleotides match TRBD1. CDR3 DNA sequence: TGTGCCAGCAGCTCGGGACAGGGGTACGGCTACACCTTC. Its protein is CASSSGQGYGYTF.